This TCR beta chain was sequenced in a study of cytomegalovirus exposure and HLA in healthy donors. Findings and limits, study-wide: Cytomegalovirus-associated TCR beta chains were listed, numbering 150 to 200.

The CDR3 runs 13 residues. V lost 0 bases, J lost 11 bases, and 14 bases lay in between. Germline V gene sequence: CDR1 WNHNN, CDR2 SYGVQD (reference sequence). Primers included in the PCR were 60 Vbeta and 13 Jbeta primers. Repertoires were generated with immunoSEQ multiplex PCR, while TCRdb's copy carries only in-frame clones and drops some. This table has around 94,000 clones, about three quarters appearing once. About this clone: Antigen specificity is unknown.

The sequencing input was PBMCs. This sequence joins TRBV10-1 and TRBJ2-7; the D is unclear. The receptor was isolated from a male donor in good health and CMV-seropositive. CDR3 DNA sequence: TGCGCCAGCAGTGAGTCGGCCCCTCTCCACGAGTACTTC. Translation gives CASSESAPLHEYF.